The T cell receptor (beta chain) described here comes from a study of blood T cells in healthy people across ages. Turning to this clonotype: Its cognate antigen is unknown. Its ends do not fully match the called genes, so a read error is possible.

Study observations and caveats: Nothing was known about donor CMV status, and this possibly confounded expanded clonotype changes. Diversity estimated from one million T cells was considered an underestimate.

It was with a sample-barcoded 5' primer and a J-beta primer mix that a second PCR of roughly 7 to 12 cycles was run. Each sample provided no less than 2.5 million CDR3-containing paired-end reads. TCRdb reprocessed the 5' RACE reads via MiXCR and lists one record per CDR3 protein. The sample records approximately 400,000 distinct CDR3 sequences, roughly half being singletons. Germline loops: CDR1 MNHEY, CDR2 SVGAGI. The CDR3 is 18 residues long. The material sequenced was blood. This chain connects TRBV6-5 to TRBJ2-7, with 7 bases identical to TRBD2. This clonotype was obtained from a man in his sixties in good health. The CDR3 spells CASSSGSRALAENYGQYF. In DNA form, the CDR3 reads TGTGCCAGCAGTTCGGGATCCCGGGCCCTAGCGGAGAACTACGGGCAGTACTTC.